The rows below give T cell receptor beta chains drawn from one sample of a study of OX40 agonist ivuxolimab in advanced cancers. Here immunoSEQ multiplex PCR was the method, and the copy in TCRdb shows in-frame clones only, minus some. The sample contains about 70,000 clones, about 90% of which appear only once. The source material was CD4+ or CD8+ T cells sorted from blood, sampled in a trial of the OX40 agonist ivuxolimab. The receptors derive from an adult with an advanced solid tumor such as melanoma, head and neck, liver or kidney cancer. Both conserved end residues are part of each CDR3. A D gene is named only where the DNA matches it firmly. Clone size appears in some rows only: once, few, many, or a class for an expanded clone.

>.|TRBV9|.|TRBJ2-3
TGTGCCAGCAGCGTAGCTTCTGTGGGGGCTGGCACAGATACGCAGTATTTT
CASSVASVGAGTDTQYF
>.|TRBV2|TRBD1|TRBJ2-7
TGTGCCAGCAGTGCTACCGGGACAGGCTACGAGCAGTACTTC
CASSATGTGYEQYF
>.|TRBV2|.|TRBJ1-5
TGTGCCAGCAGTGGTGGCAGATTTAGCAATCAGCCCCAGCATTTT
CASSGGRFSNQPQHF
>.|TRBV19|TRBD1|TRBJ1-1
TGTGCCAGTAGTTACCGACAGGGCGGGAACACTGAAGCTTTCTTT
CASSYRQGGNTEAFF
>.|TRBV18|.|TRBJ2-7
TGTGCCAGCTCACCTTCAGGCCGTGGTGGTTACGAGCAGTACTTC
CASSPSGRGGYEQYF
>.|TRBV5-1|TRBD2|TRBJ2-1
TGCGCCAGCAGTGGCGCGCCTAGCGGGAGTAGTGAGCAGTTCTTC
CASSGAPSGSSEQFF
>.|TRBV5-5|TRBD1|TRBJ2-3
TGTGCCAGCAGCTTGCTGGGACAGGTTCAAGATACGCAGTATTTT
CASSLLGQVQDTQYF
>.|TRBV6-5|.|TRBJ1-1
TGTGCCAGCAGCCCCCCTGCTAACACTGAAGCTTTCTTT
CASSPPANTEAFF
>few|TRBV6-6|.|TRBJ2-6
TGTGCCAGCAGGGGATCTGGGGCCAACGTCCTGACTTTC
CASRGSGANVLTF
>.|TRBV27|.|TRBJ1-2
TGTGCCAGCAGTCCCCAAGACGGCGCGGTCGGCTACACCTTC
CASSPQDGAVGYTF
>.|TRBV28|TRBD2|TRBJ2-7
TGTGCCAGCACCAGCGGGGGTTCTTCCTACGAGCAGTACTTC
CASTSGGSSYEQYF
>.|TRBV29-1|.|TRBJ2-7
TGCAGCGTTGCGGGCCAGGAAATCTCCTACGAGCAGTACTTC
CSVAGQEISYEQYF
>.|TRBV2|TRBD1|TRBJ2-7
TGTGCCAGCAGTGAAAACAGGGGAACGTACGAGCAGTACTTC
CASSENRGTYEQYF
>.|TRBV7-2|.|TRBJ2-5
TGTGCCAGCAGCTTGGTTACAGGAGGAGGAGAGACCCAGTACTTC
CASSLVTGGGETQYF
>.|TRBV7-2|.|TRBJ1-5
TGTGCCAGCAGCTTAGAATCCGGGAGGGGTCAGCCCCAGCATTTT
CASSLESGRGQPQHF
>.|TRBV10-3|.|TRBJ1-5
TGTGCCATCAGTGAGGGGCAGAGCAATCAGCCCCAGCATTTT
CAISEGQSNQPQHF
>.|TRBV29-1|.|TRBJ2-2
TGCAGCGTTGATGGATTGGGGCCATCTAACACCGGGGAGCTGTTTTTT
CSVDGLGPSNTGELFF
>.|TRBV19|.|TRBJ2-5
TGTGCCAGTAGTATTACGTCGCCCGCGGGGACCCAGTACTTC
CASSITSPAGTQYF
>.|TRBV4-1|TRBD1|TRBJ1-1
TGCGCCAGACCATATGATGGGGGACAGGGGAGCACTGAAGCTTTCTTT
CARPYDGGQGSTEAFF
>.|TRBV7-9|.|TRBJ2-1
TGTGCCAGCAGCTTACAGATTACACTCCTTGACAATGAGCAGTTCTTC
CASSLQITLLDNEQFF
>.|TRBV28|.|TRBJ2-1
TGTGCCAGCAGTTTACGTTTTAATCTAGCGGAGCAGTTCTTC
CASSLRFNLAEQFF
>.|TRBV11-1|.|TRBJ1-1
TGTGCCAGCAGCACCCGAGCGAACACTGAAGCTTTCTTT
CASSTRANTEAFF
>.|TRBV27|.|TRBJ2-1
TGTGCCAGCAGTCCACAGGGCGGTGTCTACAATGAGCAGTTCTTC
CASSPQGGVYNEQFF
>once|TRBV29-1|.|TRBJ1-3
TGCAGCGGAGGGGAGCCTGGAAACACCATATATTTT
CSGGEPGNTIYF
>.|TRBV7-9|TRBD2|TRBJ2-7
TGTGCCAGCAGCTTTTCAACGGGGGGAACCGACGAGCAGTACTTC
CASSFSTGGTDEQYF
>.|TRBV5-1|.|TRBJ1-2
TGCGCCAGCAGAGGGCAGGGCGGGGGGTATGGCTACACCTTC
CASRGQGGGYGYTF
>.|TRBV19|TRBD1|TRBJ1-1
TGTGCCAGTAGTCGGGGACAGGGGGACACTGAAGCTTTCTTT
CASSRGQGDTEAFF
>.|TRBV28|.|TRBJ1-2
TGTGCCAGCAGTCGCTGGGACACTTCTAACTATGGCTACACCTTC
CASSRWDTSNYGYTF
>.|TRBV6-5|.|TRBJ2-7
TGTGCCAGCATTTTAGACAGGACGCGCTACGAGCAGTACTTC
CASILDRTRYEQYF
>.|TRBV2|TRBD2|TRBJ2-4
TGTGCCAGCAGTGAAACCACTAGCGGGGGGAACAAAAACATTCAGTACTTC
CASSETTSGGNKNIQYF
>.|TRBV4-3|.|TRBJ2-2
TGCGCCAGCAGCCTAGAAAAGAACACCGGGGAGCTGTTTTTT
CASSLEKNTGELFF
>.|TRBV6-5|.|TRBJ2-3
TGTGCCAGCAGTGTTTCAGGGAACACAGATACGCAGTATTTT
CASSVSGNTDTQYF
>.|TRBV18|TRBD1|TRBJ2-1
TGTGCCAGCTCACCTTACAGGGGGAATGAGCAGTTCTTC
CASSPYRGNEQFF
>.|TRBV5-1|TRBD2|TRBJ2-3
TGCGCCAGCAGCCCCGTGCGGGCTAGCGGATATTATCAATCTAGCACAGATACGCAGTATTTT
CASSPVRASGYYQSSTDTQYF
>.|TRBV6-5|.|TRBJ1-4
TGTGCCAGCAGTAGACCGGGACGGGGGAATGAAAAACTGTTTTTT
CASSRPGRGNEKLFF
>once|TRBV5-1|TRBD2|TRBJ2-3
TGCGCCAGCAGACCCCTCGGCGGGAGGGCCTTGGAAGATACGCAGTATTTT
CASRPLGGRALEDTQYF
>.|TRBV2|.|TRBJ1-1
TGTGCCAGCAGTGTTCGGTGGCTGAACACTGAAGCTTTCTTT
CASSVRWLNTEAFF
>.|TRBV6-5|.|TRBJ1-4
TGTGCCAGCAGTTTTTCCTGGACAAACGGTGAAAAACTGTTTTTT
CASSFSWTNGEKLFF
>.|TRBV4-1|.|TRBJ2-3
TGCGCCAGCAGTCTAGGGGGAAGCACAGATACGCAGTATTTT
CASSLGGSTDTQYF
>.|TRBV15|.|TRBJ1-1
TGTGCCACCAGCAAAACCACAAAAGGAATGAACACTGAAGCTTTCTTT
CATSKTTKGMNTEAFF
>once|TRBV5-1|TRBD1|TRBJ2-7
TGCGCCAGCGCGGAGGGGACAGGATCCTACGAGCAGTACTTC
CASAEGTGSYEQYF
>.|TRBV5-1|.|TRBJ1-3
TGCGCCAGCAAGAGCGGGAGCTCTGGAAACACCATATATTTT
CASKSGSSGNTIYF
>.|TRBV7-3|TRBD1|TRBJ2-3
TGTGCCAGCAGCTCGACAGGGACAGATACGCAGTATTTT
CASSSTGTDTQYF
>.|TRBV7-2|.|TRBJ2-7
TGTGCCAGCAGCTTAGCCCTCGAGCAGTACTTC
CASSLALEQYF
>.|TRBV5-1|TRBD1|TRBJ2-3
TGCGCCAGCAGCTTGGGGGGACAGAGCACAGATACGCAGTATTTT
CASSLGGQSTDTQYF
>few|TRBV5-6|.|TRBJ2-5
TGTGCCAGCAGCTTGGTCGGGACCCAGTACTTC
CASSLVGTQYF
>few|TRBV5-1|.|TRBJ2-5
TGCGCCAGCAGCTTTGGCGGGGATCAAGAGACCCAGTACTTC
CASSFGGDQETQYF
>.|TRBV7-9|.|TRBJ2-3
TGTGCCAGCAGCTTCGGAGGGGAAGATACGCAGTATTTT
CASSFGGEDTQYF
>.|TRBV6-5|.|TRBJ1-2
TGTGCCAGCACCCAGGGGAACTATGGCTACACCTTC
CASTQGNYGYTF
>once|TRBV29-1|TRBD1|TRBJ2-7
TGCAGCGTTGGCAGGGACAGCTACGAGCAGTACTTC
CSVGRDSYEQYF
>.|TRBV2|.|TRBJ2-3
TGTGCCAGCAGTGAATGGTGGGGGGGCCGAAATACGCAGTATTTT
CASSEWWGGRNTQYF